This is a list of T cell receptor beta chains from one sample in a study of blood T cell repertoires in COVID-19. Clones were sequenced by immunoSEQ multiplex PCR, and TCRdb holds only the in-frame ones, with some missing. There are 200,000 to 250,000 clones in the sample; around 88% occur only once, and around 1.5% lies in the top ten. The specimen was peripheral blood. All receptors come from a man between 18 and 29 years old with active or convalescent COVID-19. Each CDR3 is given with its conserved first and last residue.

v_gene	CDR3aa
TRBV23-1	CASSPTDRDYGYTF
TRBV6-2/TRBV6-3	CASSPYGADQETQYF
TRBV6-2/TRBV6-3	CASSYSSPRGEQFF
TRBV11-3	CASSLGEAGNIQYF
TRBV6-5	CAVRFGGRARETQYF
TRBV11-2	CASSLQGYGYTF
TRBV2	CASRRDREYTEAFF
TRBV6-2/TRBV6-3	CASSSIKVARYQETQYF
TRBV6-2/TRBV6-3	CASSDWGGRNNEQFF
TRBV27	CASSLYGKGERNQPQHF
TRBV25-1	CASLDIYNEQFF
TRBV19	CASSPGTSGAHYEQYF
TRBV7-8	CASSLVPERSNQPQHF
TRBV5-4	CASSFGSSPHEQYF
TRBV30	CAWSGLLAGANEQFF
TRBV5-1	CASSLGQGLYGYTF
TRBV7-2	CASSFGNLGSKNIQYF
TRBV28	CASSFAGPYGYTF
TRBV7-2	CASSLAFTGANVLTF
TRBV11-2	CASSPLLAGGYNEQFF
TRBV6-5	CASRIAGGNYGYTF
TRBV11-2	CASTPGIRRVTEAFF
TRBV12-3/TRBV12-4	CASRRGVRTGYTF
TRBV27	CASSLSGDYYEQYF
TRBV7-3	CASSPGVDPGELFF